This T cell receptor beta chain was obtained from a study of siplizumab effects on memory and regulatory T cells (dated 2019 in TCRdb). For the wider study: The effect of the anti-CD2 antibody siplizumab on alloreactive T-cell subsets was examined in allogeneic mixed lymphocyte reactions constructed from human PBMCs.

Remarks on this clone: No antigen is known for it. Qualities for individual bases were not recorded, and no much larger clone is one base off.

The library came from the immunoSEQ multiplex PCR assay. Roughly 10^5 TCR templates per sample were assayed on the deep sequencing platform. Genomic DNA extracted from sorted T cells was used for TCRbeta CDR3 sequencing. The source study handled its data this way. The R programming language was used for clonal analysis of the TCRbeta CDR3 data. Alloreactive CD4+ and CD8+ clones were identified by comparing unstimulated samples to CFSE-low samples taken after the reaction. By matching sequences to the repertoires of sorted unstimulated Treg and non-Treg cells, each alloreactive CD4+ clone was assigned a regulatory or non-regulatory origin. This immuneACCESS table, as held by TCRdb, lists in-frame sequences with V and J called but not all clones. Of the missing ones, under half trace to an unresolved V gene in checked studies; the others have no known cause. Clonal size and the V and J genes are those of that table, whereas D and trimming came from the DNA. The table for this sample lists more than 95,000 clones; about 93% of them were counted only once. Of the sample, about 0.32% falls within the top ten clones.

Study-wide conclusions, independent of this receptor: Siplizumab significantly lowered the cumulative frequency of alloreactive sequences that could be traced to unstimulated CD4+ memory T cells. The suppressive function of proliferating Tregs from siplizumab cultures was not functionally confirmed. Because sequences at frequencies below about 10^-5 were poorly captured, only a minor fraction of alloreactive clones could be mapped back to unstimulated subsets. Unstimulated naive T cells appeared to be more diverse than memory T cells, and naive cells seemed to make a substantial contribution to the alloresponse. About 80-96% of proliferating CD4+ or CD8+ clones could not be given a naive or memory phenotype. In reactions with siplizumab, an average of approximately 70% of mappable alloreactive CD4+ clones were Treg-derived, compared with roughly 27% in control reactions.

CDR1 MNHEY and CDR2 SVGAGI are derived from the germline V gene. There are 12 amino acids in the CDR3, from cysteine to phenylalanine inclusive. The sequence is cut down to CDR3 DNA, 36 bases in frame from base 1. V is cut back by 5 bases and J by 10 bases, with 7 bases in the junction unmatched. Sorted unstimulated T cells and proliferating T cells recovered from mixed lymphocyte reactions underwent TCRbeta CDR3 sequencing. Fresh whole blood from fewer than 11 HLA-typed healthy donors was used as the source from which PBMCs were isolated. Sample: CD4+ T cells sorted from blood. The TCR sequence derives from a human donor in good health. This receptor chain uses TRBV6-5 and TRBJ1-2; 7 junctional bases match TRBD1. CDR3 protein: CASSTDRVAYTF. The bases read TGTGCCAGCAGTACTGACAGGGTAGCCTACACCTTC.